The following is a T cell receptor beta chain sequence with its context. Its antigen is not known. Method: immunoSEQ multiplex PCR; TCRdb's copy keeps in-frame clones and lacks some. The sample comprises tens of thousands of clones, just under 95% of which are singletons, and about 3.8% rests with the top ten. These data originate in a study of tissue T cells after allogeneic stem cell transplantation. Findings of the study overall: Blood and spleen captured only part of the tissue TCR repertoire. Some tissue clones might be persisting host cells; their alloreactivity or antigen specificity was not determined.

This specimen was blood, taken before transplantation. The origin of this receptor is a woman between 40 and 69 years old who later had graft-versus-host disease after an allogeneic stem cell transplant.

Written as DNA, the CDR3 is TGCAGCGTTGCGGGGCTAGCTATAGTTTTCGTCAATGAGCAGTTCTTC. Translating it yields CSVAGLAIVFVNEQFF. The chain carries TRBV29-1 and TRBJ2-1; D may be TRBD1 or TRBD2 (5 bases each). The CDR3 is 16 amino acids. Trimming took 4 bases from V and 6 from J, leaving 22 bases between them. Germline CDR1 and CDR2: SQVTM and ANQGSEA.